This T cell receptor (beta chain) was profiled in a study of blood T cell repertoires in COVID-19. Germline V CDR1 and CDR2: SGHTA, FQGTGA. The CDR3 contains 16 residues. V lost 2 bases and J lost 4, with 15 bases in between. This table comes from immunoSEQ multiplex PCR, and its TCRdb copy is limited to in-frame clones, with some not included. The data show 45,000 to 60,000 clones, 85% to 90% seen once. The chain couples TRBV7-3 to TRBJ2-1; weak D call: TRBD1 (5 bases). The source material was peripheral blood. This clonotype originated in a human donor with active COVID-19. The donor label of this sample is uncertain. CDR3 sequence: CASSLSADGQYNEQFF. The CDR3 nucleotides read TGTGCCAGCAGCTTATCGGCCGATGGACAATACAATGAGCAGTTCTTC.